This T cell receptor (beta chain) was found in a study of graft-versus-host responses after intestinal transplantation. Study background: Every recipient underwent anti-thymocyte globulin induction, then tacrolimus and steroids for two to four years. Overall study results and limits: Allografts carried high graft-versus-host to host-versus-graft clonal ratios in patients having graft-donor T cell macrochimerism.

The authors processed graft tissue to release intraepithelial and lamina propria lymphocytes. Some clones are missing from TCRdb's copy, which holds only in-frame ones; the method was immunoSEQ multiplex PCR. The data hold 60,000 to 65,000 clones, with 89% observed a single time. To note about this clone: Its target is not known.

Sequencing used ileum tissue, obtained roughly 390 days after transplant. The clonotype comes from a human patient who received an intestinal transplant, so some T cells may come from the graft donor.

This CDR3 is CASSLRTVYTF. DNA for the CDR3: TGTGCCAGCAGCTTGAGGACAGTCTACACCTTC. The genes are TRBV5-6 and TRBJ1-2, with a tentative D call TRBD1 (6 bases). Germline values: CDR1 SGHDT, CDR2 YYEEEE. The CDR3 has 11 residues. The V end lost 1 base, the J end lost 10 bases, and 8 bases lay between the germline ends.